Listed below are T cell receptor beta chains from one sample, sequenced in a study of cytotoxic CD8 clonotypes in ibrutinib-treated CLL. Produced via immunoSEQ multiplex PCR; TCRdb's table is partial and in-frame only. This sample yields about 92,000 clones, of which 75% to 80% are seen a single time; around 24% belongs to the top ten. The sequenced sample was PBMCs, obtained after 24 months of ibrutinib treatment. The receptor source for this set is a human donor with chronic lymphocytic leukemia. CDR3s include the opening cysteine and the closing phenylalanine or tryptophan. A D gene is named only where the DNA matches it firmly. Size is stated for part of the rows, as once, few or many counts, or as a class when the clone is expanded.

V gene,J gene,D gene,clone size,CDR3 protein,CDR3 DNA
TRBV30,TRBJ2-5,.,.,CAWSPDARMGQETQYF,TGTGCCTGGAGTCCCGACGCCCGTATGGGTCAAGAGACCCAGTACTTC
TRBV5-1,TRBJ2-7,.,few,CASWTEPSYEQYF,TGCGCCAGTTGGACAGAACCTTCCTACGAGCAGTACTTC
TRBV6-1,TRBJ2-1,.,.,CASSEAYGSYNEQFF,TGTGCCAGCAGTGAAGCTTATGGTTCCTACAATGAGCAGTTCTTC
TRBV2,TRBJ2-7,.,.,CASILGFGQYF,.
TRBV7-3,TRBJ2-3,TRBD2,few,CASSLRAGGLTDTQYF,TGTGCCAGCAGCTTACGGGCGGGAGGGCTGACAGATACGCAGTATTTT
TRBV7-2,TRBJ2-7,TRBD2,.,CASSLALRTSGYRSSYEQYF,TGTGCCAGCAGCTTAGCCCTTCGGACTAGCGGATATAGGAGCTCCTACGAGCAGTACTTC
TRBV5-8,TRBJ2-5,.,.,CASSPTKGSTARGETQYF,TGTGCCAGCAGCCCCACTAAAGGGTCGACAGCCCGAGGGGAGACCCAGTACTTC
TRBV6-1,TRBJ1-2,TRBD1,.,CASSDRTGDGYTF,TGTGCCAGCAGTGACAGGACAGGGGATGGCTACACCTTC
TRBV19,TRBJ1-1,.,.,CASRAGANTEAFF,TGTGCCAGCCGGGCGGGGGCGAACACTGAAGCTTTCTTT
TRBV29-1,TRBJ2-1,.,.,CSGGSGNSYNEQFF,TGCAGCGGCGGATCGGGGAACTCCTACAATGAGCAGTTCTTC
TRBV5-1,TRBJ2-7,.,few,CASSLGVGNYEQYF,TGCGCCAGCAGCTTGGGGGTAGGGAACTACGAGCAGTACTTC
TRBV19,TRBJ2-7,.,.,CASSGRTGSYEQYF,TGTGCCAGTAGTGGGAGGACAGGCTCCTACGAGCAGTACTTC
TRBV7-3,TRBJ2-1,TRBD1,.,CASSTSGTGYNEQFF,TGTGCCAGCAGCACCTCCGGGACAGGTTACAATGAGCAGTTCTTC
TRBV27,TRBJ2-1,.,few,CASRPPGQGTYNEQFF,TGTGCCAGCAGGCCCCCGGGCCAGGGAACATACAATGAGCAGTTCTTC
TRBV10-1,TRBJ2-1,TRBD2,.,CASRDSLAPENEQFF,TGCGCCAGCAGGGACTCACTAGCGCCCGAGAATGAGCAGTTCTTC
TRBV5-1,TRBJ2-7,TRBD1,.,CASSRGQGLSSYEQYF,TGCGCCAGCAGCCGAGGACAGGGCCTAAGCTCCTACGAGCAGTACTTC
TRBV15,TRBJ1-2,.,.,CATSRDQGPGYTF,TGTGCCACCAGCAGAGATCAAGGACCCGGCTACACCTTC
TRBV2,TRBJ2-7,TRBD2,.,CASSESRLADYEQYF,TGTGCCAGCAGTGAATCCCGACTAGCGGACTACGAGCAGTACTTC
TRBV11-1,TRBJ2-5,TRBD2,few,CASSWLAGAETQYF,TGTGCCAGCAGCTGGCTAGCGGGAGCAGAGACCCAGTACTTC
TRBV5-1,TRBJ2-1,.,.,CASSLVPSGMGYNEQFF,TGCGCCAGCAGCTTGGTTCCTTCGGGGATGGGCTACAATGAGCAGTTCTTC
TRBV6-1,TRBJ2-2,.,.,CASGQTANTGELFF,TGTGCCAGCGGACAGACAGCGAACACCGGGGAGCTGTTTTTT
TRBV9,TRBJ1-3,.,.,CASSVTSGQGNTIYF,TGTGCCAGCAGCGTAACCTCAGGCCAGGGAAACACCATATATTTT
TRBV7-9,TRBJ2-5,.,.,CASSSQFREETQYF,TGTGCCAGCAGCTCCCAGTTCAGGGAAGAGACCCAGTACTTC
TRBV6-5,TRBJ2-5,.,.,CASSSLLHRETQYF,TGTGCCAGCAGTTCACTCCTTCATAGGGAGACCCAGTACTTC
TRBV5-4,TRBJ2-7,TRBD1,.,CASSGGRQGHEQYF,TGTGCCAGCAGCGGGGGAAGACAGGGCCACGAGCAGTACTTC
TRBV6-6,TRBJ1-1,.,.,CASWTVNTEAFF,TGTGCCTCCTGGACCGTGAACACTGAAGCTTTCTTT
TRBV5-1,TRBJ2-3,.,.,CASSLATVGADTQYF,TGCGCCAGCAGCTTGGCCACAGTAGGGGCAGATACGCAGTATTTT
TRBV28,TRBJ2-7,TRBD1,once,CASSSQGQGIQYEQYF,TGTGCCAGCAGTTCCCAGGGACAGGGTATACAGTACGAGCAGTACTTC
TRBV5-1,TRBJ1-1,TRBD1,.,CASSLLTGGQAFF,TGCGCCAGCAGCTTGTTGACAGGGGGTCAGGCTTTCTTT
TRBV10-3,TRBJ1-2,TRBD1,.,CAISEGGQGYGYTF,TGTGCCATCAGTGAAGGGGGACAGGGTTATGGCTACACCTTC
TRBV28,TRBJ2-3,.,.,CASSPGGASTDTQYF,TGTGCCAGCAGCCCTGGCGGGGCTAGCACAGATACGCAGTATTTT
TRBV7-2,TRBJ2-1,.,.,CASSLARASRNNEQFF,TGTGCCAGCAGCTTAGCGAGGGCTAGCCGAAACAATGAGCAGTTCTTC
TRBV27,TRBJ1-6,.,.,CASRKNSPLHF,TGTGCCAGCAGGAAGAATTCACCCCTCCACTTT
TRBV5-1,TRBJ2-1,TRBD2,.,CASSLGTSGSSNEQFF,TGCGCCAGCAGCTTGGGGACTAGCGGGAGTAGTAATGAGCAGTTCTTC
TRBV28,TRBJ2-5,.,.,CASNRLVGETQYF,TGTGCCAGCAACAGACTAGTTGGCGAGACCCAGTACTTC
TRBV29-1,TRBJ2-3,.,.,CSVDEGGDTQYF,TGCAGCGTTGATGAAGGGGGAGATACGCAGTATTTT
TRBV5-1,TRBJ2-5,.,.,CASSLPLPRETQYF,TGCGCCAGCAGCTTGCCACTCCCGCGGGAGACCCAGTACTTC
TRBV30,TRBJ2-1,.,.,CAQGTMNQQFF,TGTGCCCAAGGGACGATGAATCAGCAGTTCTTC
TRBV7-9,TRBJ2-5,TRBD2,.,CASSPPGLAGETQYF,TGTGCCAGCAGTCCCCCGGGACTAGCGGGAGAGACCCAGTACTTC
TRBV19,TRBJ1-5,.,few,CASSRAIEWNNQPQHF,TGTGCCAGTAGTAGGGCCATAGAGTGGAACAATCAGCCCCAGCATTTT
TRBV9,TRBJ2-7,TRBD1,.,CASSSQGAYEQYF,TGTGCCAGCAGCTCCCAGGGGGCCTACGAGCAGTACTTC
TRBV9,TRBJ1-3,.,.,CASSRGLGGSNTIYF,TGTGCCAGCAGCAGGGGCCTAGGCGGAAGTAACACCATATATTTT
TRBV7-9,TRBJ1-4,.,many,CASSGKRSGFRATNEKLFF,TGTGCCAGCAGCGGCAAGCGATCCGGTTTTCGGGCAACTAATGAAAAACTGTTTTTT
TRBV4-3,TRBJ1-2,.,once,CASSREMSYGYTF,TGCGCCAGCAGCCGCGAAATGAGCTATGGCTACACCTTC
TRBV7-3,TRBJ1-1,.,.,CASSLSGGVDEAFF,TGTGCCAGCAGCTTATCCGGGGGCGTCGATGAAGCTTTCTTT
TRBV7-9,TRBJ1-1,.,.,CASSPSAQGFAFF,TGTGCCAGCAGCCCATCCGCTCAGGGGTTTGCTTTCTTT
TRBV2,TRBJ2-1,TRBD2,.,CASSYRTSGLRDNEQFF,TGTGCCAGCAGTTACCGGACTAGCGGCCTGAGGGACAATGAGCAGTTCTTC
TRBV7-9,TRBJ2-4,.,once,CASSLGATLAKNIQYF,TGTGCCAGCAGCTTAGGCGCCACCTTAGCCAAAAACATTCAGTACTTC
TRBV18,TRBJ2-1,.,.,CASSPRGGEQFF,TGTGCCAGCTCACCTAGGGGAGGTGAGCAGTTCTTC
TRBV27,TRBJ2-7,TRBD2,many,CASSLSGDYGEQYF,TGTGCCAGCAGTTTATCCGGGGACTACGGAGAGCAGTACTTC
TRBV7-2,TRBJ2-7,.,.,CASTDGGSSYEQYF,TGTGCCAGCACCGACGGGGGCAGCTCCTACGAGCAGTACTTC
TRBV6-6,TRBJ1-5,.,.,CATSIRTDSNQPQHF,TGTGCCACCTCGATCCGGACAGATAGCAATCAGCCCCAGCATTTT
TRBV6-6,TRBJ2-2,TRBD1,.,CASSYGTGTGELFF,TGTGCCAGCAGTTACGGGACAGGGACCGGGGAGCTGTTTTTT